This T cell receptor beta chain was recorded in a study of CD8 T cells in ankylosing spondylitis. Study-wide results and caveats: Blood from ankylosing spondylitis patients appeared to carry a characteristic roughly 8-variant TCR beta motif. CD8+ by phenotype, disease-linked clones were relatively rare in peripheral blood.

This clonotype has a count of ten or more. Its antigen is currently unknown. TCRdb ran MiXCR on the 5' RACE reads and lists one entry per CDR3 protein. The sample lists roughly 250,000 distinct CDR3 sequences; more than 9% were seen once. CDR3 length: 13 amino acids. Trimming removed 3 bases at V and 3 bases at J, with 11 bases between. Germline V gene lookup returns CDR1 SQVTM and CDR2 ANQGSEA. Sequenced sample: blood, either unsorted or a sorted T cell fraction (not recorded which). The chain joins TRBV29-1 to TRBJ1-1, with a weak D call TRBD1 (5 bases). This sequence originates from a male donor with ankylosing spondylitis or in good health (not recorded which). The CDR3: CSVEPGGDTEAFF. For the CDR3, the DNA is TGCAGCGTTGAGCCGGGGGGGGACACTGAAGCTTTCTTT.